Reported below is one T cell receptor beta chain. A second 7 to 11 cycle PCR used barcoded and J-beta primers. One entry per CDR3 protein, called by TCRdb with MiXCR from the 5' RACE reads. The table includes about 1.5 million distinct CDR3 sequences, approximately 42% detected once. This specimen comes from a study of blood T cells in healthy people across ages. Trimming took 11 bases from V and 0 from J, leaving 10 bases between them. The CDR3 has 13 residues. Germline CDR1 ENHRY, CDR2 SYGVKD. The chain carries TRBV10-3 and TRBJ1-4; no firm D call. This clonotype was sampled from a woman between 18 and 29 years old in good health. Material: blood. CDR3 protein: CASKVSTNEKLFF. CDR3 DNA sequence: TGTGCCTCCAAGGTGTCAACTAATGAAAAACTGTTTTTT.